A single T cell receptor beta chain is shown here with its context. Its antigen is not yet known. Base qualities are missing; no much larger clone stands one base away. The record originates from a study of CD8 T cells in Susac syndrome (dated by TCRdb to the late 2010s). Background on the whole study: Among the sequenced Susac syndrome patients, six had clinically active disease and about eight were in clinical remission. At the time of blood withdrawal, Susac syndrome patients were either therapy-naive, taking corticosteroids (with some also receiving IVIg), or on IVIg alone. The study used repertoire sequencing to test whether antigen drove CD8+ T cell activation and differentiation in Susac syndrome. Overall results and qualifications from the work: The study acknowledged that relatively few individuals were included in the TCR sequencing and HLA analysis. No clonal expansion was detected in the CD4+ T cell repertoire of Susac syndrome patients.

RNA was extracted with the RNeasy kit and about 0.5 to 1 ug was reverse transcribed using random hexamers. TCR beta CDR3 regions were amplified with the immunoSEQ multiplex PCR assay covering 54 Vbeta and 13 Jbeta segments. PCR amplification bias was corrected using a synthetic template baseline for primer optimization and computational correction. The study's own analysis went as follows. Reads were annotated to V, D and J genes according to IMGT and were analyzed with immunoSEQ Analyzer, with only productive sequences retained. To calculate clonality, Shannon entropy was normalized by log2 of the number of productive unique sequences and then subtracted from one. Public and private clones were assessed among the 100 most prevalent clones of each patient and control. A clone was defined as Susac-specific if it was absent from the healthy and MS cohorts, from some 1,100 published viral clones and from other ImmuneACCESS disease sequences. TCRdb cleaned the public reads at Q25 with fastp, built clones with MiXCR and kept in-frame beta chains. Rows with one shared CDR3 protein collapse into an entry with the most common genes and DNA. The authors' filters were not applied to this entry. This sample gives more than 150,000 distinct CDR3 sequences in total; 90% to 95% of them show up just once. In total, the top ten clones hold 0.16% of the sample.

Peripheral blood CD8+ and CD4+ T cells from healthy donors, Susac syndrome patients and multiple sclerosis patients were profiled by high-throughput TCR beta sequencing. The Susac syndrome patients fulfilled recently defined diagnostic criteria for definite or probable disease. Bulk CD8+ and CD4+ T cells were purified by magnetic negative isolation, whereas CD8+ TEMRA cells were enriched by FACS. Blood was collected in EDTA tubes and processed within 24 hours, with PBMCs isolated through density gradient centrifugation. PBMCs intended for TCR sequencing were cryopreserved in liquid nitrogen and were subsequently thawed in a 37 degrees C water bath. Purity of sorted or isolated CD4+, CD8+ and CD8+ TEMRA cells was at least 90%. V is clipped by 2 bases and J by 4 bases, and the sequence between their germline boundaries is 7 bases long. For CDR1 and CDR2, the germline V gene lists SGDLS and YYNGEE. The CDR3, from cysteine to phenylalanine, totals 13 residues. Only CDR3 DNA is held: 39 bases, read in frame from base 1.

The material sequenced was CD4+ T cells from PBMCs. The sequence was collected from a human donor with Susac syndrome. The chain employs TRBV9 and TRBJ2-1, with the D segment identity uncertain. The bases read TGTGCCAGCAGCGTTGTTCCTTACAATGAGCAGTTCTTC. Its protein is CASSVVPYNEQFF.